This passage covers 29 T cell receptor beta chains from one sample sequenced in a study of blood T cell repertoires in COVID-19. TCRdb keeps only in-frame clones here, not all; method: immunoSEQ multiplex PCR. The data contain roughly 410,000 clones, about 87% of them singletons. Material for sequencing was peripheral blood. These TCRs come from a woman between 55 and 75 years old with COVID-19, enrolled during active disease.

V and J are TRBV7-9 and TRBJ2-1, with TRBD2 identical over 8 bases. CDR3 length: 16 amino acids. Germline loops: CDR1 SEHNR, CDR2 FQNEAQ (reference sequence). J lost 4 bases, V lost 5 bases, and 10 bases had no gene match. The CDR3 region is CASSLIAGGRYNEQFF. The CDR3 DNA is TGTGCCAGCAGCCTGATTGCGGGGGGACGATACAATGAGCAGTTCTTC.

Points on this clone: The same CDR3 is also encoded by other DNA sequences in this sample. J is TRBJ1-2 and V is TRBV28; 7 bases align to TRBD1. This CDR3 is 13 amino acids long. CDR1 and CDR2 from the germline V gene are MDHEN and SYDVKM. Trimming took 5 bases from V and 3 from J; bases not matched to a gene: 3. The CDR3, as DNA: TGTGCCAGCAGTCCCGGGACAGACTATGGCTACACCTTC. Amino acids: CASSPGTDYGYTF.

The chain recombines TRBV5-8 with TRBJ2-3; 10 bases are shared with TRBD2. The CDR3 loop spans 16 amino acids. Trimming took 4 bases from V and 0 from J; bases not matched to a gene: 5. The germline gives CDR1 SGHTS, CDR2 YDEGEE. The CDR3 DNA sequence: TGTGCCAGCAGCGAGGGACTAGCGAGCAGCACAGATACGCAGTATTTT. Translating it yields CASSEGLASSTDTQYF.

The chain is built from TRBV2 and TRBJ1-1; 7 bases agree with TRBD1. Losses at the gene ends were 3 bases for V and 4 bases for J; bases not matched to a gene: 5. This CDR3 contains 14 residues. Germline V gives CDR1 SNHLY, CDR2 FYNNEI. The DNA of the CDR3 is TGTGCCAGCAGTGACCAGGGGGATTTCACTGAAGCTTTCTTT. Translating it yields CASSDQGDFTEAFF.

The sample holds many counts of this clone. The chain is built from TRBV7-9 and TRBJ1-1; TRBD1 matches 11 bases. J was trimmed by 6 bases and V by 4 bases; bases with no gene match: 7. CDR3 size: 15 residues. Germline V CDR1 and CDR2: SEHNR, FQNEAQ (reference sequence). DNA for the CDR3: TGTGCCAGCAGCTGGACAGGGGGCGCGTTTGCTGAAGCTTTCTTT. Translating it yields CASSWTGGAFAEAFF.

This CDR3 is CASSRQRGADNEQYF. In nucleotides, the CDR3 is TGTGCCAGCAGTCGTCAGCGGGGGGCCGATAACGAGCAGTACTTC. The genes are TRBV6-5 and TRBJ2-7, with 9 bases matching TRBD2. Germline CDR1 MNHEY, CDR2 SVGAGI. With V trimmed by 5 bases and J by 5 bases, 10 bases remained unmatched. This CDR3 is 15 amino acids long.

CDR3 in amino acids: CASSVSGGLWDTQYF. CDR3 bases: TGTGCCAGCAGCGTTAGCGGGGGGCTATGGGATACGCAGTATTTT. The chain links TRBV7-3 to TRBJ2-3, with 10 bases aligning to TRBD2. The CDR3 runs to 15 residues. Germline V gene sequence: CDR1 SGHTA, CDR2 FQGTGA. The J segment lost 6 bases and the V segment lost 5 bases, leaving 8 bases of the junction unmatched.

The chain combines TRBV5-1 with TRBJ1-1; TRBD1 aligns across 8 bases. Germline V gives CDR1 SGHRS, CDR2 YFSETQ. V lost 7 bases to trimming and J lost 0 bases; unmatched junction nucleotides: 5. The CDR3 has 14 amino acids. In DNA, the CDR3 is TGCGCCAGCTCAAGGACAGGGTTGAACACTGAAGCTTTCTTT. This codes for CASSRTGLNTEAFF.

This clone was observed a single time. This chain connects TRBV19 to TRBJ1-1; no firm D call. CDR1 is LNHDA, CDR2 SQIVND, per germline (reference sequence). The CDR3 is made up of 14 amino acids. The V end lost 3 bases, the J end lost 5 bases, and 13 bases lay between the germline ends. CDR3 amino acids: CASSMVLSGTEAFF. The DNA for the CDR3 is TGTGCCAGTAGTATGGTTCTTTCGGGTACTGAAGCTTTCTTT.

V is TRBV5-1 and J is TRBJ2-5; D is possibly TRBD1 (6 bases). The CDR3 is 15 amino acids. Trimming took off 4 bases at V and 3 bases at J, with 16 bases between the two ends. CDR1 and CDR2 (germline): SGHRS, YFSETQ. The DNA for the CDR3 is TGCGCCAGCAGCGATCCGAGGGGGTTCGAAGAGACCCAGTACTTC. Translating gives CASSDPRGFEETQYF.

The CDR3 protein is CASRRDLNTEAFF. The DNA for the CDR3 is TGTGCCAGCAGGAGGGACTTGAACACTGAAGCTTTCTTT. The chain joins TRBV6-5 to TRBJ1-1, with a weak D call TRBD1 (5 bases). The CDR3 has 13 amino acids. Germline-derived CDR1 and CDR2 are MNHEY and SVGAGI. V was trimmed by 6 bases and J by 0 bases, leaving 8 bases between them.

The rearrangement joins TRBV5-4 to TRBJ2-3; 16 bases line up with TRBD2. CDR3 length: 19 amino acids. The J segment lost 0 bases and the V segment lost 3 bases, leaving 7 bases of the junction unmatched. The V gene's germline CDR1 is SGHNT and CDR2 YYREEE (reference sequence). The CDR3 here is CASSYGTSGGGPSTDTQYF. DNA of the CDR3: TGTGCCAGCAGCTATGGGACTAGCGGGGGGGGCCCTAGCACAGATACGCAGTATTTT.

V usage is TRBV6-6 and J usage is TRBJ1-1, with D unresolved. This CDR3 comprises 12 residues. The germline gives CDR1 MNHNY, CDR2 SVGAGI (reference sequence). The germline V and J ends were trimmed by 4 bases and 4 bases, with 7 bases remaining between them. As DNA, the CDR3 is TGTGCCAGCAGTTCCGTTGTCACTGAAGCTTTCTTT. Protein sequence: CASSSVVTEAFF.

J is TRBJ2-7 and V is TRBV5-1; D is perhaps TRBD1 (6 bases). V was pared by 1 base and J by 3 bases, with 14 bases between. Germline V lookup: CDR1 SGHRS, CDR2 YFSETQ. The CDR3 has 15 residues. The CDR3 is CASSLFTGSNYEQYF. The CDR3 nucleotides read TGCGCCAGCAGCTTGTTTACAGGGAGTAACTACGAGCAGTACTTC. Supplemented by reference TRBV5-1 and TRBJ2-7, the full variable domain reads KAGVTQTPRYLIKTRGQQVTLSCSPISGHRSVSWYQQTPGQGLQFLFEYFSETQRNKGNFPGRFSGRQFSNSRSEMNVSTLELGDSALYLCASSLFTGSNYEQYFGPGTRLTVT.

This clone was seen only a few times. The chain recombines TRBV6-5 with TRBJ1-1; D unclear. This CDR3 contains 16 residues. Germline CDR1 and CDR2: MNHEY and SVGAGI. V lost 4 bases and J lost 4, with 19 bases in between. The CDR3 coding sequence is TGTGCCAGCAGTTCGACGCCGGGAGCCGGGAGCACTGAAGCTTTCTTT. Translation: CASSSTPGAGSTEAFF.

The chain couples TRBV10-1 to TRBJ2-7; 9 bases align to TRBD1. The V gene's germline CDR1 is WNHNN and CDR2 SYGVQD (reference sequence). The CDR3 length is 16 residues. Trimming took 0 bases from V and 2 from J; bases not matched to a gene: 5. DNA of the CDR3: TGCGCCAGCAGTGAGTCCCGGGACAGGGCGCCCTACGAGCAGTACTTC. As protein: CASSESRDRAPYEQYF.

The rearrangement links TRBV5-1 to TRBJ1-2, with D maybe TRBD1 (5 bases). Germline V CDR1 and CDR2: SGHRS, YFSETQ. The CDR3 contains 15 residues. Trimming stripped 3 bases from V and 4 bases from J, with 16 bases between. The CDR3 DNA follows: TGCGCCAGCAGCTCTGGGGGGACGAACACCTATGGCTACACCTTC. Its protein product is CASSSGGTNTYGYTF.

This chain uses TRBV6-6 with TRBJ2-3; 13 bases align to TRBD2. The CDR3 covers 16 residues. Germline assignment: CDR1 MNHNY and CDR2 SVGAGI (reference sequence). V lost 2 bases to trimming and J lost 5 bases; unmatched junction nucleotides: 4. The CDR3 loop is CASSYPTSGGEDTQYF. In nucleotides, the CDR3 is TGTGCCAGCAGTTACCCTACTAGCGGGGGGGAAGATACGCAGTATTTT.

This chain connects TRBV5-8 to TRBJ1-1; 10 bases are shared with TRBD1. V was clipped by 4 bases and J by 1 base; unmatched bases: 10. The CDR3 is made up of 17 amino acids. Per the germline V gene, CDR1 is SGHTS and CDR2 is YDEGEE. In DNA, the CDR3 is TGTGCCAGCAGCCGAGACAGGGGGCAGATGAAGAACACTGAAGCTTTCTTT. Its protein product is CASSRDRGQMKNTEAFF.

CDR3 in DNA: TGTGCCAGCAGCTCGCAGGGTGCTAACTATGGCTACACCTTC. Translated, it gives CASSSQGANYGYTF. The chain recombines TRBV3-1 (or the pseudogene TRBV3-2) with TRBJ1-2, with D perhaps matching TRBD1 (5 bases). The CDR3 totals 14 residues. Germline V gene sequence: CDR1 LGHDT, CDR2 YNNKEL (reference sequence). Trimming removed 5 bases from V and 0 bases from J, with 10 bases in between.

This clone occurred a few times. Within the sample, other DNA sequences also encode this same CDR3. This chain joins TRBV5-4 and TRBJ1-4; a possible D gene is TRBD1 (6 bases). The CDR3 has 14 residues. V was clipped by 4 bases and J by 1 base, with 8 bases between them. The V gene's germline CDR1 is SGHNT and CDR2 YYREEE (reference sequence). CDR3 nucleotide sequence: TGTGCCAGCAGCCTACAGGGAACTAATGAAAAACTGTTTTTT. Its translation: CASSLQGTNEKLFF.

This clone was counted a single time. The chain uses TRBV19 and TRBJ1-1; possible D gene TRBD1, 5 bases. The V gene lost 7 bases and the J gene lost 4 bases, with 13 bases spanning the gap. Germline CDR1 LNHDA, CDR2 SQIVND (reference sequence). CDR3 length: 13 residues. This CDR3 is CASMQGLSTEAFF. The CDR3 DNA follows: TGTGCCAGTATGCAGGGTTTATCCACTGAAGCTTTCTTT.

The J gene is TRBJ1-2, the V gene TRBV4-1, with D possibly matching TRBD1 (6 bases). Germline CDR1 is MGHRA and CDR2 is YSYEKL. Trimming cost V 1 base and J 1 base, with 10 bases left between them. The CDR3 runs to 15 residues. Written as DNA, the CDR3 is TGCGCCAGCAGCCAAGCAGGGGCTAATAACTATGGCTACACCTTC. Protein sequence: CASSQAGANNYGYTF.

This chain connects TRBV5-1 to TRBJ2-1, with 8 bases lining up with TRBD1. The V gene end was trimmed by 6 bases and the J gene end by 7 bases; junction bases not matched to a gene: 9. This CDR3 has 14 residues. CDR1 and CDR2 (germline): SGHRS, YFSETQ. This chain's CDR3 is CASNSIRGPNEQFF. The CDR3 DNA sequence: TGCGCCAGCAATTCGATCAGGGGGCCGAATGAGCAGTTCTTC. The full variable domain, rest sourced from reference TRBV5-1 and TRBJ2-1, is KAGVTQTPRYLIKTRGQQVTLSCSPISGHRSVSWYQQTPGQGLQFLFEYFSETQRNKGNFPGRFSGRQFSNSRSEMNVSTLELGDSALYLCASNSIRGPNEQFFGPGTRLTVL.

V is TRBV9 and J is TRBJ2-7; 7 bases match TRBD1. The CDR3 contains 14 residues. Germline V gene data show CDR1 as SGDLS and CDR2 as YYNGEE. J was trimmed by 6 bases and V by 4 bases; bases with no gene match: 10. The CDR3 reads CASSPRTGLGEQYF. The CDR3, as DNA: TGTGCCAGCAGCCCTCGGACAGGCCTAGGCGAGCAGTACTTC.

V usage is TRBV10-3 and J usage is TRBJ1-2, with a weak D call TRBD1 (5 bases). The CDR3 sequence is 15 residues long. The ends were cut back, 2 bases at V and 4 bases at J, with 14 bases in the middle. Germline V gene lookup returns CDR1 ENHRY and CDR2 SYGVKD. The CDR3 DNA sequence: TGTGCCATCAGTGAGGTCCTCCAGGGCAGCTATGGCTACACCTTC. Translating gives CAISEVLQGSYGYTF.

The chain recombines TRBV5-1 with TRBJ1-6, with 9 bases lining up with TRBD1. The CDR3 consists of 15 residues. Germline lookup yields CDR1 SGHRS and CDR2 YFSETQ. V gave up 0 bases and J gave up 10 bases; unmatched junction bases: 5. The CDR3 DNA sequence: TGCGCCAGCAGCTTGGTACAGGGGGCGGGATCACCCCTCCACTTT. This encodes CASSLVQGAGSPLHF.

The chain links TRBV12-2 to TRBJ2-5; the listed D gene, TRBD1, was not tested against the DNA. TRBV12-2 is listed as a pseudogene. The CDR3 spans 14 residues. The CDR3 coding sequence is TGTGCAAGTCGCTTGAGGACAGCGCAAGAGACCCAGTACTTC. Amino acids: CASRLRTAQETQYF.

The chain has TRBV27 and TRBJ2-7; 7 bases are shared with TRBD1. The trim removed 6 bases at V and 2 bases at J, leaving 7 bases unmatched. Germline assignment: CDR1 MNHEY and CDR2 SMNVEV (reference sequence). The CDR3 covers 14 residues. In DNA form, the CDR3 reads TGTGCCAGCAGCCCCAGACAGGGAGCCTACGAGCAGTACTTC. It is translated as CASSPRQGAYEQYF.